Listed below are T cell receptor beta chains from one sample, sequenced in a study of blood T cells in healthy people across ages. A single record per CDR3 protein comes from TCRdb applying MiXCR to the 5' RACE reads. The sample carries roughly 1.6 million distinct CDR3 sequences, around 36% recorded once. Sequencing used blood. The origin of the receptors is a woman aged 25 to 39 in good health. Each CDR3 is given with its conserved first and last residue. Each record gives: clone size, V gene, D gene, J gene, CDR3 DNA, CDR3 protein. D genes are given only for firm matches. A row's size may be missing; if present it is once, few, many or a size class.

>-|TRBV30|-|TRBJ1-1
TGTGCCTGGAGTGTACGGTCCAGCTTGAACACTGAAGCTTTCTTT
CAWSVRSSLNTEAFF
>-|TRBV24-1|-|TRBJ2-3
TGTGCCACCAGTGATATTGTATCCTCTAGCACAGATACGCAGTATTTT
CATSDIVSSSTDTQYF
>-|TRBV21-1|-|TRBJ2-7
TGTGCCAGCAGCGAAGACGGTGAAGTAATAGCGGGAGTTCTGACCTACGAGCAGTACTTC
CASSEDGEVIAGVLTYEQYF
>-|TRBV4-1|-|TRBJ2-2
TGCGCCAGCAGCCAAGCTCTCATTTCCGGGCGCACCGGGGAGCTGTTTTTT
CASSQALISGRTGELFF
>-|TRBV27|TRBD2|TRBJ2-7
TGTGCCAGCAGTTCCCTAAAGGGGACTAGCGGGTATGAGCAGTACTTC
CASSSLKGTSGYEQYF
>-|TRBV5-1|TRBD1|TRBJ1-4
TGCGCCAGCACCCCCGGGACAGGGTTTTCTGGGGAGGAAAAACTGTTTTTT
CASTPGTGFSGEEKLFF
>-|TRBV29-1|TRBD1|TRBJ2-5
TGCAGCGTAGCCCCGACAGGGCCTGGGACCCAGTACTTC
CSVAPTGPGTQYF
>many|TRBV12-3/TRBV12-4|TRBD2|TRBJ2-7
TGTGCCAGCAGCGTAGCGGGAGTGGGGTACGAGCAGTACTTC
CASSVAGVGYEQYF
>-|TRBV6-1|-|TRBJ1-4
TGTGCCAGCAGTAGTCAGGCAGGAAGTGAAAAACTGTTTTTT
CASSSQAGSEKLFF
>few|TRBV7-8|TRBD1|TRBJ2-7
TGTGCCAGCAGCTTAGATGGGACAGGGCAATACGAGCAGTACTTC
CASSLDGTGQYEQYF
>-|TRBV6-2/TRBV6-3|-|TRBJ2-3
TGTGCCAGCAGTTATCGGGGCCGGAATACGGATACGCAGTATTTT
CASSYRGRNTDTQYF
>few|TRBV9|TRBD2|TRBJ2-1
TGTGCCAGCAGCCCCCGCCGGACTAGCTCCTACAATGAGCAGTTCTTC
CASSPRRTSSYNEQFF
>few|TRBV9|TRBD2|TRBJ2-5
TGTGCCAGCAGCGTAGGGGGGGGGACCCCCCAAGAGACCCAGTACTTC
CASSVGGGTPQETQYF
>many|TRBV2|TRBD2|TRBJ2-3
TGTGCCAGCAGTCTTACTAGCGGGAGAGTGGATACGCAGTATTTT
CASSLTSGRVDTQYF
>-|TRBV25-1|-|TRBJ2-6
TGTGCCAGCAGTGACGGACGCAGCTCTGGGGCCAACGTCCTGACTTTC
CASSDGRSSGANVLTF
>-|TRBV5-1|-|TRBJ2-3
TGCGCCAGCAGCCTCGCAGGGTTTGGTGTAGATACGCAGTATTTT
CASSLAGFGVDTQYF
>-|TRBV28|-|TRBJ1-6
TGTGCCAGCATAACCGCCAGTAATTCACCCCTCCACTTT
CASITASNSPLHF
>-|TRBV2|-|TRBJ2-1
TGTGCCAGTCCGACTAGTCGGACGCAAGAGACCCAGTTCTTC
CASPTSRTQETQFF
>-|TRBV5-6|-|TRBJ2-3
TGTGCCAGCAGCCGCGCGGGACGGGAAGTACACACGCAGTATTTT
CASSRAGREVHTQYF
>once|TRBV30|-|TRBJ2-3
TGTGCCTGGAGTGTAATGGGGGGGGCCTCAAGCACAGATACGCAGTATTTT
CAWSVMGGASSTDTQYF
>-|TRBV9|TRBD1|TRBJ2-6
TGTGCCAGCAGGGAGACAGGGTTTGGGGCCAACGTCCTGACTTTC
CASRETGFGANVLTF
>-|TRBV28|-|TRBJ2-1
TGTGCCAGCAGACTCGGCGGGACCGTCTACAATGAGCGGTTCTTC
CASRLGGTVYNERFF
>many|TRBV9|TRBD1|TRBJ1-6
TGTGCCAGCAGTTTCAGGGGGCGCGGGGATTCACCCCTCCACTTT
CASSFRGRGDSPLHF
>once|TRBV9|-|TRBJ1-4
TGTGCCAGCAGCCCGGGGGCGGGTAATGAAAAACTGTTTTTT
CASSPGAGNEKLFF
>many|TRBV20-1|TRBD1|TRBJ1-1
TGCAGTGCTAGACAGGGGGACACTGAAGCTTTCTTT
CSARQGDTEAFF
>-|TRBV20-1|TRBD2|TRBJ2-5
TGCAGTGCAACTACGAAGCGGGGGGCGCAAGAGACCCAGTACTTC
CSATTKRGAQETQYF
>-|TRBV5-1|TRBD2|TRBJ2-3
TGCGCCAGCAGCTTCGGGGGGACCGCCGATGATACGCAGTATTTT
CASSFGGTADDTQYF
>few|TRBV2|-|TRBJ2-3
TGTGCCAGCACACCGGCAGATACGCAGTATTTT
CASTPADTQYF
>-|TRBV28|-|TRBJ2-3
TGTGCCAGCAGTTTCGGGACCCCGCGGAATACGCAGTATTTT
CASSFGTPRNTQYF
>few|TRBV27|TRBD2|TRBJ2-7
TGTGCCAGCAGTTTATCCGCTGTTGGGAGCGGGAGTTACTACGAGCAGTACTTC
CASSLSAVGSGSYYEQYF
>-|TRBV2|-|TRBJ2-5
TGTGCCAGCAGTGAGGCGGAAGTGACCCAGTACTTC
CASSEAEVTQYF
>few|TRBV20-1|TRBD2|TRBJ2-1
TGCAGTGCTAAACCCTTAGCGGGGGGGCGGAACAATGAGCAGTTCTTC
CSAKPLAGGRNNEQFF
>-|TRBV7-9|-|TRBJ2-7
TGTGCCAGCAGTGGGGTGAGGGGCGAGCAGTACTTC
CASSGVRGEQYF
>-|TRBV21-1|-|TRBJ2-3
TGTGCCAGCAGGAAGTGGAGGGGGGCAAGTAGCACAGATACGCAGTATTTT
CASRKWRGASSTDTQYF
>-|TRBV27|-|TRBJ1-6
TGTGCCAGCGGCGGGGACCGGGGGCGTTCACCCCTCCACTTT
CASGGDRGRSPLHF
>-|TRBV12-3/TRBV12-4|-|TRBJ1-2
TGTGCCAGCAACCTACAAGGACAGACGATTAACTATGGCTACACCTTC
CASNLQGQTINYGYTF
>many|TRBV29-1|-|TRBJ2-1
TGCAGCGCCCCGGGACTGCCCTCCTACAATGAGCAGTTCTTC
CSAPGLPSYNEQFF
>-|TRBV12-5|-|TRBJ1-1
TGTGCTAGTTGTCCAGGCGCGTGCGCTGAAGCTTTCTTT
CASCPGACAEAFF